This T cell receptor (beta chain) was recovered during a study of blood T cell repertoires in COVID-19. The CDR3 has 13 residues. Germline CDR1 MNHEY, CDR2 SVGAGI. V gave up 6 bases and J gave up 5 bases; unmatched junction bases: 3. Assay: immunoSEQ multiplex PCR; the TCRdb copy retains only in-frame clones and omits some. The profile covers about 400,000 clones, with more than 70% appearing a single time and approximately 1.8% taken by the ten largest. The clonotype was recovered from a man aged 35 to 55 in a cohort exposed to, infected with or recovered from COVID-19 (not recorded which). The chain carries TRBV6-5 and TRBJ2-1; TRBD1 aligns across 8 bases. The sample comprised PBMCs or T cells enriched from blood (not recorded which). CDR3: CASRETGDNEQFF. The CDR3 DNA reads TGTGCCAGCAGGGAGACAGGGGACAATGAGCAGTTCTTC.